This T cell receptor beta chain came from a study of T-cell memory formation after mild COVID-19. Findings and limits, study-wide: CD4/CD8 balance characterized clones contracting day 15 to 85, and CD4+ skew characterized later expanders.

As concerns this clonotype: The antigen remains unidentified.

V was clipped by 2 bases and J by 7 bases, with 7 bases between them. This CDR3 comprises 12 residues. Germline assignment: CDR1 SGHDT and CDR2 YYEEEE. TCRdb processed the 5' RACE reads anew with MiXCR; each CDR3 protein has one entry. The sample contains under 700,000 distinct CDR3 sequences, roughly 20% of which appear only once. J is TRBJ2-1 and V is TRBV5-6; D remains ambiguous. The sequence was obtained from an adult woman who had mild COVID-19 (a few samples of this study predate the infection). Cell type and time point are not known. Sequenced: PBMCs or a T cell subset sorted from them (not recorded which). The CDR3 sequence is CASSFAENEQFF. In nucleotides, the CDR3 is TGTGCCAGCAGCTTCGCCGAGAATGAGCAGTTCTTC.